In its sample, the clone carrying this TCR beta chain was seen many times. What it recognizes is unknown. Germline V lookup: CDR1 DFQATT, CDR2 SNEGSKA (reference sequence). V was shortened by 6 bases and J by 4 bases, with 20 bases between the two germline ends. The CDR3 is 15 amino acids. Specified time point: patch test 1, 2 weeks after DPC sensitization. The treatment here: therapeutic diphenylcyclopropenone sensitization with weekly scalp DPC. The data are from a study of human T cells and chemical hapten exposure. Study-wide context: Alopecia areata, totalis or universalis affected patients, mainly female. General study findings and limits: Expanded TCRs grouped into significantly more large CDR3 similarity clusters than controls produced.

TCRdb independently ran MiXCR on the RACE reads; one entry per CDR3 protein. This sample yields about 360,000 distinct CDR3 sequences, of which approximately 6.3% are seen a single time; approximately 8.9% belongs to the top ten. The sequence derives from a woman under 30 with alopecia areata. Some clones in this sample may be carry-over from other donors' samples. The sequencing used whole blood, collected in connection with sensitization to the hapten diphenylcyclopropenone (DPC). V usage is TRBV20-1 and J usage is TRBJ2-3; D might be TRBD1 (7 bases). CDR3 region: CSAPHAAGGSDTQYF. CDR3 bases: TGCAGTGCACCCCACGCGGCAGGGGGGTCAGATACGCAGTATTTT.